Sequencing of this TCR beta chain was carried out in a study of radiation and T cells in renal cell carcinoma. Study background: Nephrectomy followed 15 Gy stereotactic body radiation by 4 weeks.

Time point of the sample: blood 2 weeks post-SBRT. Treatment given: 15 Gy SBRT to primary tumor, nephrectomy 4 weeks later. Blood was sampled at baseline, 2 weeks and 4 weeks after SBRT. The tumor was a clear cell renal cell carcinoma. Repertoires were generated with immunoSEQ multiplex PCR, while TCRdb's copy carries only in-frame clones and drops some. Of about 150,000 clones listed, approximately 86% were seen once; the top ten hold approximately 12%. This CDR3 region has 17 residues. Trimming cost V 6 bases and J 0 bases; bases outside gene matches: 13. Germline V CDR1 and CDR2: SGHAT, FQNNGV. The source was blood, collected from a patient whose treatment included radiotherapy and nephrectomy. The sequence derives from a woman aged 50 to 60 with renal cell carcinoma. This chain links TRBV11-2 with TRBJ1-1; 7 nucleotides align to TRBD1. CDR3 amino acids: CASRPLRRTGLNTEAFF. The DNA of the CDR3 is TGTGCCAGCAGACCCCTGAGGAGGACAGGACTGAACACTGAAGCTTTCTTT.